This T cell receptor beta chain was identified in a study of human CD4 T cells and Enterobacteriaceae (dated by TCRdb to 2019 to 2021). The ex vivo total memory CD4+ samples were sequenced at deep level, which gave a detection sensitivity of one cell in 200,000. The QIAamp DNA Micro Kit was used to extract genomic DNA from cell pellets, and the quantity and purity of the genomic DNA were checked by spectrophotometry. The immunoSEQ multiplex PCR assay was used to amplify the TCR Vbeta CDR3 regions. The Illumina HiSeq platform was used to sequence the amplicons. The retrieved sequences were 87 nucleotides long and included the CDR3 region. On the authors' methods: A clonotype was defined as a unique productive TCR Vbeta nucleotide sequence and was quantified by productive template frequency from ImmunoSEQ Analyzer V3.0. Expanded clonotypes were defined by a threshold at the top 5th percentile of each frequency-ranked repertoire. The R package fossil was used to compute repertoire overlap as Chao-Jaccard, and the R package MASS was used to visualize the overlap by nonmetric multidimensional scaling. Entries here come from immuneACCESS through TCRdb and include only in-frame sequences with V and J called. Some clones fail to appear in such tables; in the studies checked, an unresolved V gene covers under half of the shortfall, and the cause of the remainder is unknown. Clonal size and the V and J genes are those of that table, whereas D and trimming came from the DNA. This sample holds fewer than 35,000 clones; about four fifths were observed only once. Jointly, the top ten make up around 0.88% of the sample.

Comments on this clone: The specificity of this receptor is unknown. Per-base quality was not reported, and no clone a single base away is much larger than it.

Trimming costs V 6 bases and J 2 bases, and their ends lie 10 bases apart. The CDR1 and CDR2 encoded by the germline V gene are SNHLY and FYNNEI. Including the terminal cysteine and phenylalanine, the CDR3 comprises 14 residues. Just the 42-base CDR3 DNA is kept, in frame starting at base 1. Memory CD4+ T cells, defined as all CD4+ cells other than CD45RA+CCR7+CD95- naive cells, were FACS-sorted on a FACSAria III to a purity of over 95%. Healthy donor blood was obtained from blood donation centers in Switzerland. Positive selection with CD4 and CD14 magnetic microbeads was used to enrich total CD4+ T cells and monocytes. Before sorting, CD8+, CD14+, CD16+, CD56+, CD19+ and CD25-bright cells were excluded. To assess in vivo expansion of bacteria-reactive clonotypes, total memory CD4+ T cells from two blood donors were sequenced directly ex vivo. Isolation of peripheral blood mononuclear cells from donor blood was performed with Ficoll-Paque Plus.

Here is what the overall study found, with its caveats: Ex vivo, broadly cross-reactive clonotypes were observed to appear more expanded than specific clonotypes, with about 55% of the 19 and about 65% of the roughly 34 being found within the top 5%. The reactivity of ex vivo clonotypes was inferred solely by matching the nucleotide sequences of those clonotypes to CFSE-low cultures from the same donors.

The origin of this receptor is a human donor in good health. The rearrangement combines TRBV2 with TRBJ2-2; a weak D assignment points to TRBD1 (5 bases agree). What was sequenced was memory CD4+ T cells from blood. The cell subset or site label, read with the paper, signifies: total memory CD4 T cells sorted directly ex vivo, unstimulated. The encoded CDR3 is CASRGRPNTGELFF. The DNA is TGTGCCAGCAGGGGGCGCCCAAACACCGGGGAGCTGTTTTTT.